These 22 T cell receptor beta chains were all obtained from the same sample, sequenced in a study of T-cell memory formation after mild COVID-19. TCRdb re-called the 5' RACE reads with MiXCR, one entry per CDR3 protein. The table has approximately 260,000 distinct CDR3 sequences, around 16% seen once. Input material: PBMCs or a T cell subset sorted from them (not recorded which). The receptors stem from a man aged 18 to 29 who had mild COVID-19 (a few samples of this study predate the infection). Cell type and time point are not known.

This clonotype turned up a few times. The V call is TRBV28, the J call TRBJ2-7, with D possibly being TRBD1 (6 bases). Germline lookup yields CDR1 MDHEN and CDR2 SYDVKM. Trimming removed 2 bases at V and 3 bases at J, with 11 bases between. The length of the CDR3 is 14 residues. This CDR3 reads CASSLTGHFYEQYV. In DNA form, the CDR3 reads TGTGCCAGCAGTTTAACGGGACACTTCTACGAGCAGTACGTC.

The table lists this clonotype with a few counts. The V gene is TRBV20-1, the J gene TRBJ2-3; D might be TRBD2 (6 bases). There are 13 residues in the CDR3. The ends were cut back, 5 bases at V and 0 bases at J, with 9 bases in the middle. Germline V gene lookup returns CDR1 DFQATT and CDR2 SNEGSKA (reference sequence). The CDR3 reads CSAGDFSTDTQYF. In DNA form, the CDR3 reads TGCAGTGCTGGGGACTTCAGCACAGATACGCAGTATTTT.

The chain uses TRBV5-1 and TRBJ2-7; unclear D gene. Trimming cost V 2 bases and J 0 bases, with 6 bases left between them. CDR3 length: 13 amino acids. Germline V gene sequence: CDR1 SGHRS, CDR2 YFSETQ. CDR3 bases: TGCGCCAGCAGCTTACCAGCCTCCTACGAGCAGTACTTC. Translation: CASSLPASYEQYF.

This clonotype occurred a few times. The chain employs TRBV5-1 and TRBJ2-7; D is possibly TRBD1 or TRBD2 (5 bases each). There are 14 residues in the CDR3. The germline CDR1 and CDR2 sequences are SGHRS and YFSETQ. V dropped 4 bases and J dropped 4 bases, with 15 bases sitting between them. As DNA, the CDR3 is TGCGCCAGCAGCCCGGGACCTTCACCGTACGAGCAGTACGTC. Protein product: CASSPGPSPYEQYV.

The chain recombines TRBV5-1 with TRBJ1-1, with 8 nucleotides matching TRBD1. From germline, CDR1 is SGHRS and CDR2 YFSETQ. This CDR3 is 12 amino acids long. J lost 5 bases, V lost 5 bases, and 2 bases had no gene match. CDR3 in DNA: TGCGCCAGCAGGACAGGGGAAACTGAAGCTTTCTTT. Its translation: CASRTGETEAFF.

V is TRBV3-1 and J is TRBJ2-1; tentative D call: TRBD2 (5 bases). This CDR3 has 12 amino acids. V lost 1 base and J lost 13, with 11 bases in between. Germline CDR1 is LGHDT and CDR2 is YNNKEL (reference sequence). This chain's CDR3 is CASSQALLVQFF. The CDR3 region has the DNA TGTGCCAGCAGCCAAGCTTTACTAGTTCAGTTCTTC.

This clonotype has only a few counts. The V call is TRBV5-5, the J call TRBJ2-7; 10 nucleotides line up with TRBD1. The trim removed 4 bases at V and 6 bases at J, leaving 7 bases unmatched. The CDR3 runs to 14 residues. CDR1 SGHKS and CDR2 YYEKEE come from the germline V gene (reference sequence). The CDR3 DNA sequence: TGTGCCAGCAGCGAAGCCGGGACAGGGGTCGAGCAGTACGTC. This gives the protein CASSEAGTGVEQYV.

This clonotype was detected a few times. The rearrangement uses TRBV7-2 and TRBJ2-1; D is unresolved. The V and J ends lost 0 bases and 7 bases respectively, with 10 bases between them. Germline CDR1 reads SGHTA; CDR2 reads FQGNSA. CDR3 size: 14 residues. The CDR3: CASSLAGIYNEQFF. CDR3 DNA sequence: TGTGCCAGCAGCTTAGCGGGGATTTATAATGAGCAGTTCTTC.

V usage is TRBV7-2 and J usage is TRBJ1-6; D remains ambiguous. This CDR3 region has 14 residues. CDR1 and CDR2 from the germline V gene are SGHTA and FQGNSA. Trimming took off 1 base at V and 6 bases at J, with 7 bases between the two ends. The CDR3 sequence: CASSLGVSNSPLHF. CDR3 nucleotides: TGTGCCAGCAGCTTAGGGGTCAGTAATTCACCCCTCCACTTT.

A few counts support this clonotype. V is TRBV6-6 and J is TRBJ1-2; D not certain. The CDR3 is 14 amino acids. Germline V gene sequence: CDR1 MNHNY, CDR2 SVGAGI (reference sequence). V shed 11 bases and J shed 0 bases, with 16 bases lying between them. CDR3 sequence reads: CASAIPETNYGYTF. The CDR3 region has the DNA TGTGCCTCAGCAATCCCCGAGACTAACTATGGCTACACCTTC.

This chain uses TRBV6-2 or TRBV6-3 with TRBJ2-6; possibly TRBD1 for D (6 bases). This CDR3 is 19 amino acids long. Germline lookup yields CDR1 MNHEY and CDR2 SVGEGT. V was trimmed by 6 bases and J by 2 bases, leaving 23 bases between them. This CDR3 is CASRGSPGHRLTGANVLTF. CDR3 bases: TGTGCCAGCAGGGGGTCGCCGGGACACAGGCTAACTGGGGCCAACGTCCTGACTTTC.

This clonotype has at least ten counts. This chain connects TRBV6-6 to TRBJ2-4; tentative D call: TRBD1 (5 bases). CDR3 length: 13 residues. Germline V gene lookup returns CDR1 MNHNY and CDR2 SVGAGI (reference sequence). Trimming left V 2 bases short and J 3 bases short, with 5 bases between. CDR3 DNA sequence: TGTGCCAGCAGTTACGACAGCAAAAACATTCAGTACTTC. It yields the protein CASSYDSKNIQYF.

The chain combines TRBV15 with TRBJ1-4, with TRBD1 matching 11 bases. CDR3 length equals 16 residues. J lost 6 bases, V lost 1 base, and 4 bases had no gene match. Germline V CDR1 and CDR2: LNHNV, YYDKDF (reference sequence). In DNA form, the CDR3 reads TGTGCCACCAGCAGAGCCCGGGACAGGGGGGATGAAAAACTGTTTTTT. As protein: CATSRARDRGDEKLFF. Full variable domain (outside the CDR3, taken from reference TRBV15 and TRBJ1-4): DAMVIQNPRYQVTQFGKPVTLSCSQTLNHNVMYWYQQKSSQAPKLLFHYYDKDFNNEADTPDNFQSRRPNTSFCFLDIRSPGLGDTAMYLCATSRARDRGDEKLFFGSGTQLSVL.

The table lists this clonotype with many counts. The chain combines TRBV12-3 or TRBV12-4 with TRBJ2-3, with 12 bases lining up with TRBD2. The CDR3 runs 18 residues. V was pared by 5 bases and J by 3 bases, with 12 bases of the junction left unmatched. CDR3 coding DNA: TGTGCCAGCAGTCGCGACTGGGCTAGCGGGGGGGCTACAGATACGCAGTATTTT. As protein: CASSRDWASGGATDTQYF.

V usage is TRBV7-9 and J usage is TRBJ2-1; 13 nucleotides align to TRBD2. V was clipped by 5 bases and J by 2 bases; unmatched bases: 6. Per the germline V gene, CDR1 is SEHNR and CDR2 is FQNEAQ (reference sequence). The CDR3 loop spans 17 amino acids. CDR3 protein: CASSRTGLAGTYNEQFF. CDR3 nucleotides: TGTGCCAGCAGCAGAACGGGACTAGCGGGGACCTACAATGAGCAGTTCTTC. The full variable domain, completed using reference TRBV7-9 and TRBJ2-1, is DTGVSQNPRHKITKRGQNVTFRCDPISEHNRLYWYRQTLGQGPEFLTYFQNEAQLEKSRLLSDRFSAERPKGSFSTLEIQRTEQGDSAMYLCASSRTGLAGTYNEQFFGPGTRLTVL.

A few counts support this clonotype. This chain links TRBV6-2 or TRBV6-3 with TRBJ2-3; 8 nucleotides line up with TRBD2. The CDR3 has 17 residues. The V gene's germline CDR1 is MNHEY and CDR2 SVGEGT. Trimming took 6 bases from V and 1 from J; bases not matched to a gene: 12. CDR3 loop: CASSDEKIAGRTDTQYF. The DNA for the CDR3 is TGTGCCAGCAGCGACGAGAAGATAGCGGGGCGCACAGATACGCAGTATTTT.

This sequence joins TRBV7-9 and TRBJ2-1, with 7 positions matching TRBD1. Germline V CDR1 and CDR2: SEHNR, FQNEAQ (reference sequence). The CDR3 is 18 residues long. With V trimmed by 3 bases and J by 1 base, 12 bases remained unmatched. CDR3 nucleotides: TGTGCCAGCAGCTTGAGGGGGCCCAGGGTAAGGTCCTACAATGAGCAGTTCTTC. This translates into CASSLRGPRVRSYNEQFF.

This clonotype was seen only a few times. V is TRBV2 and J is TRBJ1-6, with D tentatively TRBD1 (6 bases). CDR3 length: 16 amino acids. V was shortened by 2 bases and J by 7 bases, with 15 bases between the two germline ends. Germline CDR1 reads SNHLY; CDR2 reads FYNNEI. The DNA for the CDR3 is TGTGCCAGCAGTGAACTAGGCCGGGGGACAAATTCACCCCTCCACTTT. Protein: CASSELGRGTNSPLHF.

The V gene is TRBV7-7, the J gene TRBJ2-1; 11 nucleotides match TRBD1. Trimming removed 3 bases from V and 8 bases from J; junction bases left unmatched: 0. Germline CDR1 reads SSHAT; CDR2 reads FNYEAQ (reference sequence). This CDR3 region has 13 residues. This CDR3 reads CASSLGQGDEQFF. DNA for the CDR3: TGTGCCAGCAGCTTGGGACAGGGGGATGAGCAGTTCTTC.

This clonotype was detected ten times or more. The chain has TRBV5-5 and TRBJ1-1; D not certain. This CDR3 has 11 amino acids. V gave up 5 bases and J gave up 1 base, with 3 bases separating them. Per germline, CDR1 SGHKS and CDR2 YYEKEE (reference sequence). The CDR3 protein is CASSRNTEAFF. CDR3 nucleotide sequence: TGTGCCAGCAGTCGGAACACTGAAGCTTTCTTT.

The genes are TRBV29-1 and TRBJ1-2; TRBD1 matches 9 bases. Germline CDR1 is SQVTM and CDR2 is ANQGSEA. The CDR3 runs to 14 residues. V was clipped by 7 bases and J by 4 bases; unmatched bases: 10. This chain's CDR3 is CSASLRDRAYGYTF. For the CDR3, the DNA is TGCAGCGCCTCGTTAAGGGACAGGGCCTATGGCTACACCTTC.

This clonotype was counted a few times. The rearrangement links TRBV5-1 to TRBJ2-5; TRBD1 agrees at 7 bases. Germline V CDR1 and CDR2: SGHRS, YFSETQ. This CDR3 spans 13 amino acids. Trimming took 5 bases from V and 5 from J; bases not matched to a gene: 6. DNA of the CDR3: TGCGCCAGCAGGACAGGGATCAGGGAGACCCAGTACTTC. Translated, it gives CASRTGIRETQYF.